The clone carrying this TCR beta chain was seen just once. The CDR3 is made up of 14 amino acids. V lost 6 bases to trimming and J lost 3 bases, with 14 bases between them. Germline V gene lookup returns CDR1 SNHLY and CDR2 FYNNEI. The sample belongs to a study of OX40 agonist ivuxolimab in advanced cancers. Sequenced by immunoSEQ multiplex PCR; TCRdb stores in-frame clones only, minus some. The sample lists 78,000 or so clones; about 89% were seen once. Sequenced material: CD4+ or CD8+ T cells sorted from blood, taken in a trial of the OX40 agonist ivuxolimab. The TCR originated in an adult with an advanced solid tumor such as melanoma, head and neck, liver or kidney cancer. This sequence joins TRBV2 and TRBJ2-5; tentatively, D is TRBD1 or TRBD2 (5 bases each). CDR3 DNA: TGTGCCAGCAGCCGGGACCTGGGAAAAGAGACCCAGTACTTC. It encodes CASSRDLGKETQYF.